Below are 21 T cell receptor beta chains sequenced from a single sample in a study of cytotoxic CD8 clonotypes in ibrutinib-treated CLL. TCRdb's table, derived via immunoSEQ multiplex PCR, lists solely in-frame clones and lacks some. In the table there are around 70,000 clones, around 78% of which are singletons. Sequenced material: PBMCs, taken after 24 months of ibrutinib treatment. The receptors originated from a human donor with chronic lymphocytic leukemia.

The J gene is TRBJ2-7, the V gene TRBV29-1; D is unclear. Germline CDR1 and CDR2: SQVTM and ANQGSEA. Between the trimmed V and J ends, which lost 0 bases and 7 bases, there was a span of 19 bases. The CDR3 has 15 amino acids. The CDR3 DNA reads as TGCAGCGTTGAAGAAAGAGGTGGTGGCCCGCGGGAGCAGTACTTC. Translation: CSVEERGGGPREQYF.

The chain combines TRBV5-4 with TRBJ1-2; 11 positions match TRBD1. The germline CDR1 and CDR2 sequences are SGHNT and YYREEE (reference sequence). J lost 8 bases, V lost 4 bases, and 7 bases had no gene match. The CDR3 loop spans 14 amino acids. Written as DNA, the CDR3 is TGTGCCAGCAGCCTGGACAGGGGGCGGGAAGGCTACACCTTC. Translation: CASSLDRGREGYTF.

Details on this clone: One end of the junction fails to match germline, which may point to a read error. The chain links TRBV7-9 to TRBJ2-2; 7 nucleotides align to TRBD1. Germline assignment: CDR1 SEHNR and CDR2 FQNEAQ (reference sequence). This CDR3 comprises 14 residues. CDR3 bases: TGTGCCGGATATTTGACAGGGAACGCCGGGGAGCTGTTTTTT. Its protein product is CAGYLTGNAGELFF.

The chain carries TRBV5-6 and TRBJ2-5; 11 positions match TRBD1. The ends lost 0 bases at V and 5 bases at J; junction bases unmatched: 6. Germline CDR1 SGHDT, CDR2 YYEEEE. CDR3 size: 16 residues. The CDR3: CASSLADRGRGETQYF. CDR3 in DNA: TGTGCCAGCAGCTTGGCGGACAGGGGGCGCGGGGAGACCCAGTACTTC.

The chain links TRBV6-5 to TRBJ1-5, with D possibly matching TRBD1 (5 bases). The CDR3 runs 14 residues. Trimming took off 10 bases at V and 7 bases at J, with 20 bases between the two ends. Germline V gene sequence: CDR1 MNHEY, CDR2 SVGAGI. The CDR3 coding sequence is TGTGCCACCAAAGACACCCAGGAGGGGCAGCCCCAGCATTTT. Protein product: CATKDTQEGQPQHF.

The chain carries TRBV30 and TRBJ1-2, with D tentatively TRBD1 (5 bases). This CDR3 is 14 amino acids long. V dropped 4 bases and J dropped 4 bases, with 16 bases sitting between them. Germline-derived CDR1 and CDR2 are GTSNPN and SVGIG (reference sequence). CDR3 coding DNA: TGTGCCTGGACTTGGGGGGGAGTGGGCTATGGCTACACCTTC. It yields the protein CAWTWGGVGYGYTF.

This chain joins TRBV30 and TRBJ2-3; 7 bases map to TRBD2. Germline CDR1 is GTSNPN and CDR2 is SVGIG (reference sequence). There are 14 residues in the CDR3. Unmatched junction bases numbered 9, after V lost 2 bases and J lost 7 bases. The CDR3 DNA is TGTGCCTGGAGTACCTCGGGACTAACCAATACGCAGTATTTT. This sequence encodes CAWSTSGLTNTQYF.

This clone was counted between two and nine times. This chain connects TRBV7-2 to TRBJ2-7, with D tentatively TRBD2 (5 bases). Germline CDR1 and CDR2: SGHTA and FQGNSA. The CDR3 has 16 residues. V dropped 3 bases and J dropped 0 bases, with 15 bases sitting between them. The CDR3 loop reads CASSFVGGHSSYEQYF. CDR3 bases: TGTGCCAGCAGCTTCGTCGGCGGGCATAGCTCCTACGAGCAGTACTTC.

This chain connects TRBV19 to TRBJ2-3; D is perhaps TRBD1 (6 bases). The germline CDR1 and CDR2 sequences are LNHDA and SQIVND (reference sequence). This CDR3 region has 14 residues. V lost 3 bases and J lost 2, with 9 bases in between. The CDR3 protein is CASSMRQVTDTQYF. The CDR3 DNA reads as TGTGCCAGTAGTATGAGACAGGTCACAGATACGCAGTATTTT.

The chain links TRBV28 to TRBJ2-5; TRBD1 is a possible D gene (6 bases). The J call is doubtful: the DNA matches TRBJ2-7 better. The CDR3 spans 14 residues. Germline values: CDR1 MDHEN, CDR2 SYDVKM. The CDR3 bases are TGTGCCAGCAGTGTACAGGGAGTGGCCTACGAGCAGTACTTC. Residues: CASSVQGVAYEQYF.

The CDR3 spells CASSLMPSDTQYF. CDR3 DNA sequence: TGTGCCAGCAGTTTAATGCCTTCAGATACGCAGTATTTT. The V and J genes are TRBV28 and TRBJ2-3, with D uncertain. The CDR3 contains 13 residues. With 2 bases removed from V and 4 bases from J, the gap between germline ends came to 7 bases. Germline V gene sequence: CDR1 MDHEN, CDR2 SYDVKM.

This chain's CDR3 is CASSAGAEQFF. The CDR3 DNA follows: TGTGCCAGCTCAGCCGGGGCTGAGCAGTTCTTC. The V and J genes are TRBV18 and TRBJ2-1; D assignment may be TRBD1 or TRBD2 (5 bases each). Trimming cost V 5 bases and J 9 bases, with 8 bases left between them. The CDR3 is made up of 11 amino acids. CDR1 KGHSH and CDR2 LQKENI come from the germline V gene.

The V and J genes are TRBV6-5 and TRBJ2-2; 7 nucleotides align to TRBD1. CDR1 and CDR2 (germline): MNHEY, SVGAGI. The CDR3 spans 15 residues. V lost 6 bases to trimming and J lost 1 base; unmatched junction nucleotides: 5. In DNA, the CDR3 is TGTGCCAGCAGCCCCGGGACAGTGAACACCGGGGAGCTGTTTTTT. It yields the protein CASSPGTVNTGELFF.

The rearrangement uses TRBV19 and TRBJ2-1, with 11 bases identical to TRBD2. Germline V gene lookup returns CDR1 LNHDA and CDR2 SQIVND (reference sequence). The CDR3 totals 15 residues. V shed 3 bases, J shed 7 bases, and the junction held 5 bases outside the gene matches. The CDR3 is CASSIGTSGSNEQFF. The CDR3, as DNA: TGTGCCAGTAGTATCGGGACTAGCGGAAGTAATGAGCAGTTCTTC.

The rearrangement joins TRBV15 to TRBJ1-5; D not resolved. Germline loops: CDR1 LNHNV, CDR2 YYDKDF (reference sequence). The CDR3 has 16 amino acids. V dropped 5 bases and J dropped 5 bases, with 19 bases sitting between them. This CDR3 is CATSLGPAGGDQPQHF. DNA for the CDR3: TGTGCCACCAGCCTGGGCCCAGCCGGTGGCGATCAGCCCCAGCATTTT.

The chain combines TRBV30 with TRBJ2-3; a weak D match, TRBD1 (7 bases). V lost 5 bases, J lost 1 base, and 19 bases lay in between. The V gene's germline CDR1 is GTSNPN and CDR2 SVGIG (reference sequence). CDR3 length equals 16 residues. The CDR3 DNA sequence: TGTGCCTGGGGCCTTCCCCAGGGGGGTGGCACAGATACGCAGTATTTT. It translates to CAWGLPQGGGTDTQYF.

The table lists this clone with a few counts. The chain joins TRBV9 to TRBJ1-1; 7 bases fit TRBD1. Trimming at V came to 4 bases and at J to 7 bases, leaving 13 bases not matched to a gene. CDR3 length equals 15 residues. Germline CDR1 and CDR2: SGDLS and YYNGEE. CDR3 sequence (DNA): TGTGCCAGCAGCCCAAACTCACAGGGGATGAGTGAAGCTTTCTTT. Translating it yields CASSPNSQGMSEAFF.

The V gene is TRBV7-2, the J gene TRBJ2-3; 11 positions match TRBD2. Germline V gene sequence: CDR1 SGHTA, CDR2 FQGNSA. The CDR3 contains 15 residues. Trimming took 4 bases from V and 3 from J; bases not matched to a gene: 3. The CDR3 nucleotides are TGTGCCAGCAGCTCGACTAGCGGGAATACAGATACGCAGTATTTT. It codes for CASSSTSGNTDTQYF.

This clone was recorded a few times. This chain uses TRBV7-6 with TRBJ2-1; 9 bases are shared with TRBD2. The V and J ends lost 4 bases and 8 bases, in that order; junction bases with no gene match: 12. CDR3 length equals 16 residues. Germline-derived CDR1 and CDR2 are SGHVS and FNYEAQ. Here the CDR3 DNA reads TGTGCCAGCAGCTCCAGGCCTAGCGGGGCCGGGGATGAGCAGTTCTTC. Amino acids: CASSSRPSGAGDEQFF.

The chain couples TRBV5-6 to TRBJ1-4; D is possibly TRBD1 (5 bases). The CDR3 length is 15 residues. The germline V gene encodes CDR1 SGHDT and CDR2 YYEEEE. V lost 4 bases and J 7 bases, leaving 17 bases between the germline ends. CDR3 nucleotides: TGTGCCAGCAGCCCTACAGGAGTTGGGGGTGAAAAACTGTTTTTT. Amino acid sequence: CASSPTGVGGEKLFF.

The CDR3 region has the DNA TGCGCCAGCAGCCAAGTCGAGGGCCACGAGCAGTACTTC. Translation: CASSQVEGHEQYF. The gene calls are TRBV4-1 and TRBJ2-7, with TRBD2 as a possible D gene (5 bases). V was shortened by 1 base and J by 5 bases, with 9 bases between the two germline ends. Per germline, CDR1 MGHRA and CDR2 YSYEKL. The CDR3 loop spans 13 amino acids.